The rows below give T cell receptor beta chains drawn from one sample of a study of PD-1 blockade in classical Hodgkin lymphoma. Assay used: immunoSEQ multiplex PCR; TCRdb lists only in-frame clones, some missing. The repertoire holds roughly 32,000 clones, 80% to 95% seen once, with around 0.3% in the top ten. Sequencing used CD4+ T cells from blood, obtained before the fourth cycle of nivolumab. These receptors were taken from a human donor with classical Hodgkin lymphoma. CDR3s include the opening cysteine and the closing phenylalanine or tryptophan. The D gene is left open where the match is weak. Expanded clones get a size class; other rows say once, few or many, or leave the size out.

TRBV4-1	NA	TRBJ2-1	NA	CASSQGVLRSSYNEQFF	TGCGCCAGCAGCCAAGGGGTCCTCCGAAGCTCCTACAATGAGCAGTTCTTC
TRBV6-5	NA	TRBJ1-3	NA	CASSYQGISGNTIYF	TGTGCCAGCAGTTACCAGGGGATCTCTGGAAACACCATATATTTT
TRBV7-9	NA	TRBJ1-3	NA	CASSLASGATGNTIYF	TGTGCCAGCAGCTTAGCGTCAGGGGCTACTGGAAACACCATATATTTT
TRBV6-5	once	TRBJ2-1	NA	CASSYSGLGNNEQFF	TGTGCCAGCAGTTACTCGGGACTCGGAAACAATGAGCAGTTCTTC
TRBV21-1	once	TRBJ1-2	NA	CASSKHPRLNYGYTF	TGTGCCAGCAGCAAACACCCCAGGCTTAACTATGGCTACACCTTC
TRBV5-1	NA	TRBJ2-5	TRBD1	CASRREGTGPGGTQYF	TGCGCCAGCAGACGCGAAGGGACAGGGCCCGGGGGGACCCAGTACTTC
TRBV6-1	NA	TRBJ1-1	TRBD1	CASNDRALNTEAFF	TGTGCCAGCAATGACAGGGCCTTGAACACTGAAGCTTTCTTT
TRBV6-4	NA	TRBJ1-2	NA	CASPRAGDNYGYTF	TGTGCCAGCCCCCGCGCCGGGGACAACTATGGCTACACCTTC
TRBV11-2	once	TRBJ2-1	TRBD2	CASSSLGPSGTSLHEQFF	TGTGCCAGCAGCTCCCTCGGCCCTAGCGGGACTTCTTTGCATGAGCAGTTCTTC
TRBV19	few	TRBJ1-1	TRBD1	CASSIDLRGTAEAFF	TGTGCCAGTAGTATAGATTTGCGTGGGACAGCTGAAGCTTTCTTT
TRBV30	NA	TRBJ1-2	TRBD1	CAWSLSGSQGYGYTF	TGTGCCTGGAGTTTAAGTGGTTCACAGGGGTATGGCTACACCTTC
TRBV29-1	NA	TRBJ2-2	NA	CSVGDVARAGELFF	TGCAGCGTTGGAGACGTAGCGAGAGCCGGGGAGCTGTTTTTT
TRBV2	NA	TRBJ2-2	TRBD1	CASSSTYDRDPRTGELFF	TGTGCCAGCAGTTCTACCTATGACAGGGACCCAAGGACCGGGGAGCTGTTTTTT
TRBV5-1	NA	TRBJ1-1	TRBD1	CASSSTVDRVAFF	TGCGCCAGCAGCTCAACGGTGGACAGGGTAGCTTTCTTT
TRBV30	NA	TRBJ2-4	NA	CAYEPGYKNIQYF	TGTGCCTACGAGCCAGGCTACAAAAACATTCAGTACTTC
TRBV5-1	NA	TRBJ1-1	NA	CASSWGDGNTEAFF	TGCGCCAGCAGCTGGGGCGACGGGAACACTGAAGCTTTCTTT
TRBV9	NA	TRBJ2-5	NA	CASSVGLGETQYF	TGTGCCAGCAGCGTAGGACTTGGAGAGACCCAGTACTTC